One and the same sample provided the 5 T cell receptor beta chains below, sequenced in a study of T cell responses to AZD1222 COVID-19 vaccine. Sequencing used immunoSEQ multiplex PCR; TCRdb keeps in-frame clones, though not all of them. The sample carries fewer than 120,000 clones, roughly four fifths recorded once. The sequencing here drew on peripheral blood, taken on day 0 of AZD1222 vaccination. Receptors were obtained from an adult in good health.

The chain links TRBV28 to TRBJ1-1; D gene ambiguous. CDR1 MDHEN and CDR2 SYDVKM come from the germline V gene. The CDR3 consists of 11 residues. The V gene lost 6 bases and the J gene lost 6 bases, with 8 bases spanning the gap. The DNA for the CDR3 is TGTGCCAGCAGCACTGTTTCTGAAGCTTTCTTT. It specifies CASSTVSEAFF.

This rearrangement joins TRBV4-1 to TRBJ1-4; maybe TRBD1 (6 bases). V dropped 5 bases and J dropped 8 bases, with 12 bases sitting between them. The CDR3 consists of 13 residues. Germline CDR1 reads MGHRA; CDR2 reads YSYEKL. This CDR3 reads CASSATQGEKLFF. DNA of the CDR3: TGCGCCAGCAGCGCTACACAGGGAGAAAAACTGTTTTTT.

The chain recombines TRBV19 with TRBJ1-1; D unclear. V lost 7 bases, J lost 3 bases, and 18 bases lay in between. The CDR3 runs 15 residues. Germline-derived CDR1 and CDR2 are LNHDA and SQIVND (reference sequence). The DNA of the CDR3 is TGTGCCAGTAATGAGAGGATAGGACGGGACACTGAAGCTTTCTTT. Its translation: CASNERIGRDTEAFF. The complete variable domain, with remaining parts taken from reference TRBV19 and TRBJ1-1, reads DGGITQSPKYLFRKEGQNVTLSCEQNLNHDAMYWYRQDPGQGLRLIYYSQIVNDFQKGDIAEGYSVSREKKESFPLTVTSAQKNPTAFYLCASNERIGRDTEAFFGQGTRLTVV.

This chain uses TRBV29-1 with TRBJ1-2; D might be TRBD1 (6 bases). V lost 7 bases, J lost 8 bases, and 23 bases lay in between. CDR1 and CDR2 from the germline V gene are SQVTM and ANQGSEA. This CDR3 region has 14 residues. CDR3 DNA: TGCAGCGGCGGGGACACCGGAAGATCTAGGGGCTACACCTTC. It specifies CSGGDTGRSRGYTF.

The V call is TRBV19, the J call TRBJ1-4; D is unresolved. V was cut by 5 bases and J by 0 bases, with 7 bases left in between. Germline lookup yields CDR1 LNHDA and CDR2 SQIVND (reference sequence). The CDR3 totals 14 residues. CDR3 DNA: TGTGCCAGTAGTCCCAGGACAACTAATGAAAAACTGTTTTTT. Encoded protein: CASSPRTTNEKLFF.